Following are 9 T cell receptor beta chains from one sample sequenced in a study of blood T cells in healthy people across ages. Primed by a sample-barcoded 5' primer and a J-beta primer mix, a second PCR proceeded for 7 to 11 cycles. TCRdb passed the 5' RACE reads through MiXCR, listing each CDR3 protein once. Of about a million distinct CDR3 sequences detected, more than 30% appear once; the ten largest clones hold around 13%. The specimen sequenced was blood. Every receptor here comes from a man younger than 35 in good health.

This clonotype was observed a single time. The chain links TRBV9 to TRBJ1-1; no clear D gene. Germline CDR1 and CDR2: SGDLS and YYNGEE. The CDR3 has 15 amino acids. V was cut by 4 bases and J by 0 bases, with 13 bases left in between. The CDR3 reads CASSPQEGMNTEAFF. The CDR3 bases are TGTGCCAGCAGCCCCCAGGAGGGAATGAACACTGAAGCTTTCTTT.

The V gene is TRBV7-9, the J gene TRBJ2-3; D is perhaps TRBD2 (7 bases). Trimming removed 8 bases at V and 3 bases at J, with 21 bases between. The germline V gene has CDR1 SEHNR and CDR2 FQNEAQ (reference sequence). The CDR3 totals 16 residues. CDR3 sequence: CASRPARGGVTDTQYF. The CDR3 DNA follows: TGTGCCAGCCGCCCCGCCAGAGGGGGGGTAACAGATACGCAGTATTTT.

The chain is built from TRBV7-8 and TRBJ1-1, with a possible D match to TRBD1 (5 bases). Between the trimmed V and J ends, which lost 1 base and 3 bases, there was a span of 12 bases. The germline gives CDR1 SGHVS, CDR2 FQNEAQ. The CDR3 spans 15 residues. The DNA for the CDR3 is TGTGCCAGCAGCTTAGAGGAGGGGAAGGACACTGAAGCTTTCTTT. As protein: CASSLEEGKDTEAFF.

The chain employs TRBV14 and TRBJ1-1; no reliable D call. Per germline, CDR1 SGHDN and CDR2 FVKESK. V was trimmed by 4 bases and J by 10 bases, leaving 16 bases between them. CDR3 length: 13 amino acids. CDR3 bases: TGTGCCAGCAGCCCCTCGGACGGGTTTCGAGCTTTCTTT. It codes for CASSPSDGFRAFF.

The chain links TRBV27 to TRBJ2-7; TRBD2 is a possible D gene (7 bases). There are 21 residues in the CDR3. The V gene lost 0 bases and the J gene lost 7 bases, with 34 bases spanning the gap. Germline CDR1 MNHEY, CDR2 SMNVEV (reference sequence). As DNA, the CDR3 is TGTGCCAGCAGTTTATCTGGGGGCTGGCCATATGGGTCTAGCGGACTGAATGAGCAGTACTTC. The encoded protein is CASSLSGGWPYGSSGLNEQYF.

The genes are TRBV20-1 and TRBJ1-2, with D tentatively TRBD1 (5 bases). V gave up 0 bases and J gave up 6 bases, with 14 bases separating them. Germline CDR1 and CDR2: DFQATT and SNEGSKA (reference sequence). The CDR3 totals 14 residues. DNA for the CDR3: TGCAGTGCTAGAGATGCCGGGGCGTTTGATGGCTACACCTTC. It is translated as CSARDAGAFDGYTF.

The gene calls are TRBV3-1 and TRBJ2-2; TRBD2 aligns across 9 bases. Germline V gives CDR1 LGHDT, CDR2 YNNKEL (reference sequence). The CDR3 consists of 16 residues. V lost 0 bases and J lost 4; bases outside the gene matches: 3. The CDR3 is CASSQEAGGPTGELFF. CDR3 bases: TGTGCCAGCAGCCAAGAGGCGGGGGGGCCCACCGGGGAGCTGTTTTTT.

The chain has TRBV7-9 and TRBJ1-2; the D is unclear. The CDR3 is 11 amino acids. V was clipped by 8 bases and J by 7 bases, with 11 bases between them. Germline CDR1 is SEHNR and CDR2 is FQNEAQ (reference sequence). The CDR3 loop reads CASVTKVGYTF. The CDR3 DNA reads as TGTGCCAGCGTGACAAAGGTTGGCTACACCTTC.

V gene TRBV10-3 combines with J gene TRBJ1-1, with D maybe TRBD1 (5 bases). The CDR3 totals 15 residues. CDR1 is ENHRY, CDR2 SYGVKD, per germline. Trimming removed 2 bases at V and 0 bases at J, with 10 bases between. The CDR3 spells CAISETGRLNTEAFF. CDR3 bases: TGTGCCATCAGTGAGACAGGCCGCTTGAACACTGAAGCTTTCTTT.